This is a list of T cell receptor beta chains from one sample in a study of cytomegalovirus exposure and HLA in healthy donors. TCRdb's copy holds only in-frame clones and misses some; the assay was immunoSEQ multiplex PCR. The profile shows about 120,000 clones, roughly four fifths of them singletons. Material: PBMCs. The receptors stem from a woman under 40 in good health and CMV-seronegative. Both conserved end residues are part of each CDR3. D genes are given only for firm matches. Only part of the rows carry a size: once, few, many, or a class if the clone is expanded.

V gene: TRBV11-2; D gene: TRBD1; clone size: -; J gene: TRBJ1-6; CDR3 DNA: TGTGCCAGCAGCCCCGAAATGACAGGGTTCTCGGACTATAATTCACCCCTCCACTTT; CDR3 protein: CASSPEMTGFSDYNSPLHF
V gene: TRBV6-5; D gene: -; clone size: -; J gene: TRBJ2-1; CDR3 DNA: TGTGCCAGCAGTTATTTGGGCAGCTACAATGAGCAGTTCTTC; CDR3 protein: CASSYLGSYNEQFF
V gene: TRBV29-1; D gene: -; clone size: once; J gene: TRBJ2-2; CDR3 DNA: TGCAGCGTTGGTCCACAGATCAACTCGAACACCGGGGAGCTGTTTTTT; CDR3 protein: CSVGPQINSNTGELFF
V gene: TRBV6-1; D gene: -; clone size: few; J gene: TRBJ1-5; CDR3 DNA: TGTGCCAGCAGTGCGGACACCTTTAATCAGCCCCAGCATTTT; CDR3 protein: CASSADTFNQPQHF
V gene: TRBV11-1; D gene: -; clone size: once; J gene: TRBJ2-7; CDR3 DNA: TGTGCCAGCAGCTGGGACACCTCCTACGAGCAGTACTTC; CDR3 protein: CASSWDTSYEQYF
V gene: TRBV2; D gene: -; clone size: -; J gene: TRBJ1-4; CDR3 DNA: TGTGCCAGCAGGAGGGACATTGCAACTAATGAAAAACTGTTTTTT; CDR3 protein: CASRRDIATNEKLFF
V gene: TRBV6-6; D gene: TRBD2; clone size: -; J gene: TRBJ2-7; CDR3 DNA: TGTGCCAGCAGCTGGCCGGGGGGATCATACGAGCAGTACTTC; CDR3 protein: CASSWPGGSYEQYF
V gene: TRBV21-1; D gene: -; clone size: -; J gene: TRBJ1-3; CDR3 DNA: TGTGCCAGCAGCAAAGATCCCAGCTCTGGAAACACCATATATTTT; CDR3 protein: CASSKDPSSGNTIYF
V gene: TRBV4-3; D gene: -; clone size: -; J gene: TRBJ1-4; CDR3 DNA: TGCGCCAGCAGCCCCGGAAAACAGGGCGTTGAAAAACTGTTTTTT; CDR3 protein: CASSPGKQGVEKLFF
V gene: TRBV4-1; D gene: TRBD2; clone size: once; J gene: TRBJ2-4; CDR3 DNA: TGCGCCAGCAGCCCCGAACGGGGGGTCAAAAACATTCAGTACTTC; CDR3 protein: CASSPERGVKNIQYF
V gene: TRBV5-4; D gene: -; clone size: -; J gene: TRBJ1-1; CDR3 DNA: TGTGCCAGCAGCCTCGCGCGGGGGGGGCGTACTGAAGCTTTCTTT; CDR3 protein: CASSLARGGRTEAFF
V gene: TRBV11-3; D gene: TRBD1; clone size: once; J gene: TRBJ1-1; CDR3 DNA: TGTGCCAGCAGCTTAGGCCGGGACAGCATGAACACTGAAGCTTTCTTT; CDR3 protein: CASSLGRDSMNTEAFF
V gene: TRBV10-3; D gene: -; clone size: -; J gene: TRBJ2-7; CDR3 DNA: TGTGCCATCACTCCAGAAAACTCCTACGAGCAGTACTTC; CDR3 protein: CAITPENSYEQYF
V gene: TRBV28; D gene: TRBD1; clone size: -; J gene: TRBJ2-7; CDR3 DNA: TGTGCCAGCAGCCACCCCGCGGGACAGGTCCTTCCACGAAGATCCTACGAGCAGTACTTC; CDR3 protein: CASSHPAGQVLPRRSYEQYF
V gene: TRBV29-1; D gene: TRBD2; clone size: -; J gene: TRBJ2-7; CDR3 DNA: TGCAGCGTTCGGAAACGGGAGGGGTTATACGAGCAGTACTTC; CDR3 protein: CSVRKREGLYEQYF
V gene: TRBV7-2; D gene: TRBD1; clone size: -; J gene: TRBJ1-2; CDR3 DNA: TGTGCCAGCAGCCCACGGGACAGCCTTTATGGCTACACCTTC; CDR3 protein: CASSPRDSLYGYTF
V gene: TRBV30; D gene: -; clone size: -; J gene: TRBJ2-1; CDR3 DNA: TGTGCCTCCCTTCCCCCGCCGGGAACAGGGTTCGATGAGCAGTTCTTC; CDR3 protein: CASLPPPGTGFDEQFF
V gene: TRBV11-2; D gene: TRBD2; clone size: -; J gene: TRBJ2-3; CDR3 DNA: TGTGCCAGCAGCCCCTCTGGACTAGCGGGGGGATCAGATACGCAGTATTTT; CDR3 protein: CASSPSGLAGGSDTQYF
V gene: TRBV11-2; D gene: -; clone size: -; J gene: TRBJ1-3; CDR3 DNA: TGTGCCAGCAGCCGACGGGGACAATCCTCTGGAAACACCATATATTTT; CDR3 protein: CASSRRGQSSGNTIYF
V gene: TRBV5-4; D gene: -; clone size: -; J gene: TRBJ1-3; CDR3 DNA: TGTGCCAGCAGCTGGCAGGGGCCTGGAAACACCATATATTTT; CDR3 protein: CASSWQGPGNTIYF
V gene: TRBV7-2; D gene: -; clone size: -; J gene: TRBJ1-3; CDR3 DNA: TGTGCCAGCAGCCGCGCTTTCACCTCTGGAAACACCATATATTTT; CDR3 protein: CASSRAFTSGNTIYF
V gene: TRBV18; D gene: -; clone size: -; J gene: TRBJ1-1; CDR3 DNA: TGTGCCAGCTCAGCCAACGGGAACACTGAAGCTTTCTTT; CDR3 protein: CASSANGNTEAFF
V gene: TRBV6-5; D gene: TRBD1; clone size: -; J gene: TRBJ2-7; CDR3 DNA: TGTGCCAGCAGTTACTCTGGGACAGGGTTTCTCGAGCAGTACTTC; CDR3 protein: CASSYSGTGFLEQYF
V gene: TRBV11-2; D gene: -; clone size: -; J gene: TRBJ1-1; CDR3 DNA: TGTGCCAGCAGCTTAGGGCTCCCAGGGCTGCACACTGAAGCTTTCTTT; CDR3 protein: CASSLGLPGLHTEAFF
V gene: TRBV4-1; D gene: TRBD2; clone size: -; J gene: TRBJ2-5; CDR3 DNA: TGCGCCAGCAGCCCCCTAGCGGCGGGGGGGCCCGAGACCCAGTACTTC; CDR3 protein: CASSPLAAGGPETQYF
V gene: TRBV4-1; D gene: TRBD1; clone size: few; J gene: TRBJ1-4; CDR3 DNA: TGCGCCAGCAGCCAAGGACAGGGCAGCGAAAAACTGTTTTTT; CDR3 protein: CASSQGQGSEKLFF
V gene: TRBV4-2; D gene: TRBD1; clone size: -; J gene: TRBJ2-7; CDR3 DNA: TGTGCCAGCAGCCAAGATCCGGGACAGGGATTCCACGAGCAGTACTTC; CDR3 protein: CASSQDPGQGFHEQYF
V gene: TRBV6-1; D gene: TRBD1; clone size: once; J gene: TRBJ1-4; CDR3 DNA: TGTGCTACCAGTACTCCCGGACAGGGGGCACTAAGGCTGTTTTTT; CDR3 protein: CATSTPGQGALRLFF
V gene: TRBV4-2; D gene: TRBD2; clone size: -; J gene: TRBJ2-5; CDR3 DNA: TGTGCCAGCAGCCAAGCTCAAGCGGGGGCCATCCAAGAGACCCAGTACTTC; CDR3 protein: CASSQAQAGAIQETQYF
V gene: TRBV7-9; D gene: TRBD1; clone size: few; J gene: TRBJ1-5; CDR3 DNA: TGTGCCAGCAGCGCGACAGGGGACCAGCCCCAGCATTTT; CDR3 protein: CASSATGDQPQHF
V gene: TRBV4-1; D gene: TRBD1; clone size: -; J gene: TRBJ2-2; CDR3 DNA: TGCGCCAGCAGCCAAGATAAGCAGGGGGCGAACACCGGGGAGCTGTTTTTT; CDR3 protein: CASSQDKQGANTGELFF
V gene: TRBV28; D gene: -; clone size: -; J gene: TRBJ1-5; CDR3 DNA: TGTGCCAGCAGTTCTGACAGATTTAGCAATCAGCCCCAGCATTTT; CDR3 protein: CASSSDRFSNQPQHF
V gene: TRBV7-2; D gene: -; clone size: -; J gene: TRBJ1-6; CDR3 DNA: TGTGCCAGCAGCCTAGTGGGCTTCGGAATAGGGAGTCGTAATTCACCCCTCCACTTT; CDR3 protein: CASSLVGFGIGSRNSPLHF
V gene: TRBV6-5; D gene: -; clone size: -; J gene: TRBJ1-5; CDR3 DNA: TGTGCCAGCAGCCCCGACAGGAGCAATCAGCCCCAGCATTTT; CDR3 protein: CASSPDRSNQPQHF
V gene: TRBV30; D gene: -; clone size: -; J gene: TRBJ2-5; CDR3 DNA: TGTGCCTGGGATACAGGGTCTCAAGAGACCCAGTACTTC; CDR3 protein: CAWDTGSQETQYF
V gene: TRBV7-8; D gene: -; clone size: -; J gene: TRBJ1-2; CDR3 DNA: TGTGCCAGCAGCGTGCAGGGTCTGGGAGGGTATGGCTACACCTTC; CDR3 protein: CASSVQGLGGYGYTF
V gene: TRBV29-1; D gene: -; clone size: -; J gene: TRBJ1-2; CDR3 DNA: TGCAGCGTTGAAGCCTTGGGGGCGAACTATGGCTACACCTTC; CDR3 protein: CSVEALGANYGYTF
V gene: TRBV7-8; D gene: -; clone size: -; J gene: TRBJ1-1; CDR3 DNA: TGTGCCAGCAGCGACAACAGGAACACTGAAGCTTTCTTT; CDR3 protein: CASSDNRNTEAFF
V gene: TRBV11-2; D gene: TRBD1; clone size: -; J gene: TRBJ1-6; CDR3 DNA: TGTGCCAGCAGCTTAGGAGGACAGGGAAATTCACCCCTCCACTTT; CDR3 protein: CASSLGGQGNSPLHF
V gene: TRBV28; D gene: TRBD1; clone size: -; J gene: TRBJ1-2; CDR3 DNA: TGTGCCAGCAGCCTTGGGACAGCCTACTATGGCTACACCTTC; CDR3 protein: CASSLGTAYYGYTF